This T cell receptor beta chain was profiled in a study of a mutant IDH1 vaccine in newly diagnosed glioma. Study in general: Across weeks 1, 3, 5, 7, 11, 15, 19 and 23, patients received a vaccination each time, eight in all. In some groups vaccination began 4-6 weeks post-radiotherapy; others received it with temozolomide. Study findings and constraints: Evidence of vaccine-induced immune responses was documented in less than 95% of patients. Alterations occurring in top peripheral T cell clonotypes seemed unrelated to pseudoprogression.

Germline V gene sequence: CDR1 MNHNY, CDR2 SVGAGI (reference sequence). The CDR3 contains 14 residues. The V gene lost 6 bases and the J gene lost 2 bases, with 13 bases spanning the gap. Indicated time point: week 23, last vaccination. Doses comprised 300 ug of mutant IDH1 20-mer peptide each, plus topical imiquimod. Sequenced by immunoSEQ multiplex PCR; TCRdb stores in-frame clones only, minus some. This sample carries 40,000 to 45,000 clones, approximately 84% of them seen once, and the ten largest clones take about 2.2%. As concerns this clone: Its antigen is not identified.

This sample comprised PBMCs, obtained from a glioma patient whose treatment included an IDH1 peptide vaccine. The source is a woman aged 18 to 35 with glioma. Some clones in this sample may be carry-over from other donors' samples. The chain recombines TRBV6-6 with TRBJ1-1; D remains ambiguous. CDR3 in DNA: TGTGCCAGCAGGTGGGAAGGCCATAACACTGAAGCTTTCTTT. This translates into CASRWEGHNTEAFF.